This paragraph covers one T cell receptor (beta chain) sequence. The sample originates from a study of OX40 agonist ivuxolimab in advanced cancers. The wider study: Dose-escalation patients were diagnosed with hepatocellular carcinoma, melanoma, renal cell cancer or head and neck cancer.

Only in-frame clones appear in the TCRdb table, and some are missing; sequencing was by immunoSEQ multiplex PCR. Among about 50,000 clones listed, about 91% were seen once. The germline CDR1 and CDR2 sequences are SGHRS and YFSETQ. The junction had 10 bases not matched to a gene; V was cut back by 3 bases and J by 7 bases. This CDR3 has 16 amino acids. The receptor's source is an adult with an advanced solid tumor such as melanoma, head and neck, liver or kidney cancer. This chain links TRBV5-1 with TRBJ2-1, with 10 bases fitting TRBD1. The input for sequencing was CD4+ or CD8+ T cells sorted from blood, taken in a trial of the OX40 agonist ivuxolimab. CDR3 loop: CASSWTSGTGVNEQFF. CDR3 coding DNA: TGCGCCAGCAGCTGGACGTCTGGGACAGGGGTAAATGAGCAGTTCTTC.